This TCR beta chain appears in the sequencing data of a study of CD4+ T cells in melanoma. Repertoires were generated with immunoSEQ multiplex PCR, while TCRdb's copy carries only in-frame clones and drops some. The sample includes approximately 110,000 clones, 92% of them seen just once. The receptor comes from a human donor with melanoma. The specimen was peripheral blood.

In DNA, the CDR3 is TGTGCCAGCAGCTTAAGAACTGGAGGGACCCAGTACTTC. The encoded protein is CASSLRTGGTQYF. The chain links TRBV7-2 to TRBJ2-5; tentative D call: TRBD2 (5 bases). CDR3 length: 13 amino acids. In germline, CDR1 is SGHTA, CDR2 FQGNSA. V was pared by 2 bases and J by 7 bases, with 11 bases between.